This entry features one T cell receptor (beta chain) sequence. This specimen comes from a study of shared T cell receptors in the human thymus. Trimming pared 6 bases from V and 4 bases from J, leaving 12 bases between. Germline V gives CDR1 SGHAT, CDR2 FQDESV (reference sequence). The CDR3 runs 13 residues. Sequencing used immunoSEQ multiplex PCR; TCRdb keeps in-frame clones, though not all of them. The sample has some 700,000 clones; 70% to 90% are singletons. These data were also reused for a study on human thymus T cells. Per that paper: Thymus tissue for the work was resected from patients undergoing corrective heart surgery. Thymic as well as blood repertoires seemed to favor certain V and J genes unevenly.

This clonotype was sampled from a girl under three years old with a congenital heart defect. Sequencing was done on a sample of thymocytes. This sequence joins TRBV11-1 and TRBJ2-5, with D possibly TRBD2 on 6 matching bases. The CDR3 region is CASSGDFRETQYF. The CDR3, as DNA: TGTGCCAGCAGTGGGGACTTCCGAGAGACCCAGTACTTC.